This TCR beta chain was sequenced for a study of T cell repertoires in cytomegalovirus infection. The overall study: Matching HLA type, along with CMV infection, was indicated by public TCR beta signatures. Broader study findings: The response measured ex vivo was dominated by TCR beta clonotypes (HLA-C-restricted and CMV-specific).

From the reads, TCRdb called clonotypes with MiXCR, one entry per CDR3 protein. Of roughly 180,000 distinct CDR3 sequences in the sample, 28% were seen once. In the case of this clonotype: The antigen is unknown.

The receptor's source is a human donor in good health (CMV status not recorded). Some clones in this sample may be carry-over from other donors' samples. Sequencing was carried out using PBMCs.

In nucleotides, the CDR3 is TGTGCCAGCAGCCCAATACAGGGTTCCCTCGAGCAGTACTTC. This sequence encodes CASSPIQGSLEQYF. The chain links TRBV11-2 to TRBJ2-7; TRBD1 is a possible D gene (6 bases). Trimming cost V 5 bases and J 6 bases, with 17 bases left between them. Germline CDR1 SGHAT, CDR2 FQNNGV. The CDR3 runs to 14 residues. The variable domain in full, with the rest retrieved from reference TRBV11-2 and TRBJ2-7, is EAGVAQSPRYKIIEKRQSVAFWCNPISGHATLYWYQQILGQGPKLLIQFQNNGVVDDSQLPKDRFSAERLKGVDSTLKIQPAKLEDSAVYLCASSPIQGSLEQYFGPGTRLTVT.